The present entry profiles one T cell receptor (beta chain) with its context. This sample was included in a study of blood T cell repertoires in COVID-19. Study-wide context: The United States, Italy and Spain supplied acute and convalescent COVID-19 samples. The cDNA or gDNA used as material had been derived from T cells, B-cell-depleted T cells, or PBMCs.

As handled by the study authors: Amplification with reference gene primers provided the estimates of nucleated cell counts. The assay was immunoSEQ multiplex PCR, and TCRdb's table has in-frame clones only and misses some. For V, J and clone size, that table is used; D and trimming come from the DNA. Of around 250,000 clones in the sample, about 83% were seen once. V gave up 3 bases and J gave up 1 base, with 10 bases separating them. From germline, CDR1 is LNHDA and CDR2 SQIVND (reference sequence). The CDR3 runs 14 residues. This rearrangement joins TRBV19 to TRBJ2-7; the D gene is possibly TRBD1 (5 bases). The TCR comes from a man aged 30-40 years who had recovered from COVID-19. Sequencing was performed on peripheral blood. The CDR3 is CASSISDSSYEQYF. The CDR3 DNA is TGTGCCAGTAGTATCAGTGACAGTTCCTACGAGCAGTACTTC. The full variable domain, rest sourced from reference TRBV19 and TRBJ2-7, is DGGITQSPKYLFRKEGQNVTLSCEQNLNHDAMYWYRQDPGQGLRLIYYSQIVNDFQKGDIAEGYSVSREKKESFPLTVTSAQKNPTAFYLCASSISDSSYEQYFGPGTRLTVT.